This TCR beta chain is from a study of blood T cells in healthy people across ages. For the second PCR, which ran for 7 to 11 cycles, a sample-barcoded 5' primer and a J-beta primer mix were used. MiXCR, run by TCRdb on the 5' RACE reads, gives a single entry per CDR3 protein. Among 1 million to 1.2 million distinct CDR3 sequences listed, roughly two fifths were seen once. Per the germline V gene, CDR1 is LGHDT and CDR2 is YNNKEL (reference sequence). This CDR3 contains 15 residues. Trimming shortened V by 1 base and J by 0 bases, and 6 bases separated the two germline ends. This TCR was sampled from a man aged 18 to 29 in good health. Sequences were obtained from blood. The chain recombines TRBV3-1 with TRBJ1-4; D call uncertain. The CDR3 DNA reads TGTGCCAGCAGCCAAGGTCTAGCAACTAATGAAAAACTGTTTTTT. Its protein product is CASSQGLATNEKLFF.